A selection of T cell receptor beta chains follows, all from one sample in a study of shared clonotypes between healthy human individuals. Libraries were prepared by immunoSEQ multiplex PCR; TCRdb keeps only in-frame clonotypes and omits some of them. The sample has under 2,500,000 clones, around 95% seen once. The specimen was naive CD4+ T cells sorted from blood. These receptors all come from a man between 18 and 29 years old in good health. Both conserved end residues are part of each CDR3. D genes are given only for firm matches. Some rows have no size entry. The others give once, few or many, or a class for an expanded clone.

>-|-|TRBJ2-2|TRBV4-3
TGCGCCAGCAGCCTTGGCAGGGTCGGGGAGCTGTTTTTT
CASSLGRVGELFF
>TRBD1|-|TRBJ1-6|TRBV11-2
TGTGCCAGCAGCACCCGGGACAGGGGGTTCTATAATTCACCCCTCCACTTT
CASSTRDRGFYNSPLHF
>-|-|TRBJ2-5|TRBV4-2
TGTGCCAGCAGCCAAGATTCGGTAGCGCTAGAGACCCAGTACTTC
CASSQDSVALETQYF
>-|-|TRBJ1-1|TRBV30
TGTGCCTGGAGTGTACTGGGCTGGGACACTGAAGCTTTCTTT
CAWSVLGWDTEAFF
>TRBD1|once|TRBJ2-7|TRBV2
TGTGCCAGCAGTTCGACAGGGGGGGCCTACGAGCAGTACTTC
CASSSTGGAYEQYF
>-|once|TRBJ2-1|TRBV11-2
TGTGCCAGCAGCTTACGGCCCCTCTTC
CASSLRPLF
>TRBD1|-|TRBJ2-3|TRBV5-1
TGCGCCAGCAGCTTGGATGGACAGGGCACAGATACGCAGTATTTT
CASSLDGQGTDTQYF
>-|-|TRBJ2-2|TRBV11-2
TGTGCCAGCAGCTTCGGGCTGAACACCGGGGAGCTGTTTTTT
CASSFGLNTGELFF
>-|few|TRBJ2-7|TRBV6-5
TGTGCCAGCACGGGCCCGGGACAACGAGCCTACGAGCAGTACTTC
CASTGPGQRAYEQYF
>-|-|TRBJ2-7|TRBV7-7
TGTGCTAGCAGCCCAAGCCAGGGGGGCGAGCAGTACTTC
CASSPSQGGEQYF
>TRBD2|-|TRBJ2-3|TRBV7-9
TGTGCCAGCAGGGGACTAGCGGGGCGAACGGCAGATACGCAGTATTTT
CASRGLAGRTADTQYF
>-|-|TRBJ2-7|TRBV28
TGTGCCAGCAGTTTGCGGAAAGCTGAATACGAGCAGTACTTC
CASSLRKAEYEQYF
>TRBD1|-|TRBJ2-3|TRBV4-3
TGCGCCAGCAGCCAAGCTATCGGGACAGGGGCAGATACGCAGTATTTT
CASSQAIGTGADTQYF
>-|-|TRBJ1-3|TRBV5-1
TGCGCCAGCAGCCTTGGCCCCTCTGGAAACACCATATATTTT
CASSLGPSGNTIYF
>-|-|TRBJ1-1|TRBV29-1
TGCAGCGTTGGTGGTCTCAACACTGAAGCTTTCTTT
CSVGGLNTEAFF
>-|-|TRBJ1-1|TRBV25-1
TGTGCCAGCAGTGAATCTATCCCTGCGCAGGTCAGTGAAGCTTTCTTT
CASSESIPAQVSEAFF
>-|-|TRBJ2-5|TRBV9
TGTGCCAGCAGCGTAACGGGGCTGACCGGGGAGACCCAGTACTTC
CASSVTGLTGETQYF
>-|-|TRBJ2-7|TRBV7-9
TGTGCCAGCAGTAGCGGAGGGTGGGCCTCCTACGAGCAGTACTTC
CASSSGGWASYEQYF
>-|-|TRBJ1-6|TRBV18
TGTGCCAGCTCACCATCCGGGGGCCGTTCACCCCTCCACTTT
CASSPSGGRSPLHF
>TRBD2|-|TRBJ2-7|TRBV28
TGTGCCAGCGTCACGGGAGGACTATTATCCTACGAGCAGTACTTC
CASVTGGLLSYEQYF
>TRBD1|-|TRBJ1-3|TRBV30
TGTGCCTGTCAACCGGGACAGGGTTTCCCTGGAAACACCATATATTTT
CACQPGQGFPGNTIYF
>-|-|TRBJ2-7|TRBV30
TGTGCCTGGAGTGTACGAGGTTCAGGCCTCTACGAGCAGTACTTC
CAWSVRGSGLYEQYF
>TRBD2|-|TRBJ2-7|TRBV4-3
TGCGCCAGCAGCCAAGATGGCGCTAGCGGTGAGCAGTACTTC
CASSQDGASGEQYF
>TRBD1|-|TRBJ1-5|TRBV6-5
TGTGCCAGCAGTTCAGGGGGGCTGGGCAATCAGCCCCAGCATTTT
CASSSGGLGNQPQHF
>-|once|TRBJ1-2|TRBV5-1
TGCGCCAGCAGCCTCAGTGGGGAATTCGGCTACACCTTC
CASSLSGEFGYTF
>-|-|TRBJ2-2|TRBV10-3
TGTGCCACTAGGAGGGACGGTAACACCGGGGAGCTGTTTTTT
CATRRDGNTGELFF
>-|-|TRBJ2-7|TRBV6-1
TGTGCCAGCAGTGAAGGGGGTGAGCAGTACTTC
CASSEGGEQYF
>-|-|TRBJ2-7|TRBV4-1
TGCGCCAGCAGCCCCAGCGGAAGCTCCTACGAGCAGTACTTC
CASSPSGSSYEQYF
>TRBD1|-|TRBJ1-1|TRBV30
TGTGCCTGGACCCGACAGGGCATGGGCACTGAAGCTTTCTTT
CAWTRQGMGTEAFF
>TRBD1|-|TRBJ2-7|TRBV7-9
TGTGCCAGCAGCCCCGGGACAGGGAGGCAACAGTACTTC
CASSPGTGRQQYF
>-|-|TRBJ2-7|TRBV4-2
TGTGCCAGCAGCAGAGGCGGGAACCCAGCCGAGCAGTACTTC
CASSRGGNPAEQYF
>TRBD1|once|TRBJ2-2|TRBV2
TGTGCCAGCAGTCCGGGACAGGGGAACACCGGGGAGCTGTTTTTT
CASSPGQGNTGELFF
>-|once|TRBJ2-5|TRBV11-2
TGTGCCAGCAGCTTAGGGGCAGGGAAGTACTTC
CASSLGAGKYF
>-|-|TRBJ1-1|TRBV21-1
TGTGCCAGCAGCCCAGGGGACAGGTGGAACACTGAAGCTTTCTTT
CASSPGDRWNTEAFF
>TRBD1|-|TRBJ1-5|TRBV28
TGTGCCAGCACTTCCCCAGGACAGGGGGAGGCCAATCAGCCCCAGCATTTT
CASTSPGQGEANQPQHF
>-|-|TRBJ2-3|TRBV11-2
TGTGCCAGCAGCAGGGGGGGCCGCACAGATACGCAGTATTTT
CASSRGGRTDTQYF
>TRBD1|-|TRBJ1-1|TRBV7-6
TGTGCCAGCAGCCAGAGGGACAGGGGCTCTGAAGCTTTCTTT
CASSQRDRGSEAFF
>-|-|TRBJ1-5|TRBV30
TGTGCCTGGAGGTTGGGGGGGGCTAGCAATCAGCCCCAGCATTTT
CAWRLGGASNQPQHF
>TRBD1|-|TRBJ1-6|TRBV6-5
TGTGCCAGCAATGGACAGGGTGGCTCACCCCTCCACTTT
CASNGQGGSPLHF
>-|-|TRBJ2-7|TRBV6-1
TGTGCCAGCAGTGAACTGGTCAGCCAGAGGGCAGGCTACGAGCAGTACTTC
CASSELVSQRAGYEQYF
>-|-|TRBJ1-1|TRBV6-5
TGTGCCAGCAGTCGCGGATGGGGGGACACTGAAGCTTTCTTT
CASSRGWGDTEAFF
>-|-|TRBJ1-5|TRBV15
TGTGCCACCAGCAGTGAAACAGGGATTTTAAATCAGCCCCAGCATTTT
CATSSETGILNQPQHF
>TRBD1|-|TRBJ1-1|TRBV28
TGTGCCAGCAGCATGCGGACAGGGCTTTCGGGTCGGAACACTGAAGCTTTCTTT
CASSMRTGLSGRNTEAFF
>-|-|TRBJ2-6|TRBV2
TGTGCCAGCAGTGAAGGGACCTCTGGGGCCAACGTCCTGACTTTC
CASSEGTSGANVLTF
>-|-|TRBJ2-7|TRBV28
TGTGCCAGCAGTCCCCCGGAAACCCCCTACGAGCAGTACTTC
CASSPPETPYEQYF
>-|-|TRBJ1-1|TRBV6-6
TGTGCCAGCAGTCCATCGCACACTGAAGCTTTCTTT
CASSPSHTEAFF
>TRBD1|-|TRBJ1-5|TRBV28
TGTGCCAGCAGTTTATGGACAGGGAATAATCAGCCCCAGCATTTT
CASSLWTGNNQPQHF
>-|-|TRBJ1-6|TRBV7-9
TGTGCCAGCAGCGCCGGGACCCTTTCACCCCTCCACTTT
CASSAGTLSPLHF
>-|-|TRBJ1-3|TRBV6-5
TGTGCCAGCAGTCTGACAGGACACTCTGGAAACACCATATATTTT
CASSLTGHSGNTIYF
>-|-|TRBJ2-3|TRBV11-2
TGTGCCAGCAGCTTAGCGGGAGTCACAACAGATACGCAGTATTTT
CASSLAGVTTDTQYF
>-|-|TRBJ1-2|TRBV7-2
TGTGCCAGCAGGGCAGGGCATGGCTACACCTTC
CASRAGHGYTF